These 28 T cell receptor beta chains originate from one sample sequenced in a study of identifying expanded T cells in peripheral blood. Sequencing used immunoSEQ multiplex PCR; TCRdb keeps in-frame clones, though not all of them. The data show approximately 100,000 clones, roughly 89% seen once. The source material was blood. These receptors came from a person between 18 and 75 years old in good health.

The CDR3 here is CASSQGQGDLNTEAFF. The CDR3 region has the DNA TGTGCCAGCAGCCAAGGGCAGGGAGACTTGAACACTGAAGCTTTCTTT. The chain is built from TRBV4-2 and TRBJ1-1; a weak D match, TRBD1 (5 bases). Trimming shortened V by 1 base and J by 0 bases, and 12 bases separated the two germline ends. The CDR3 runs to 16 residues. Germline CDR1 and CDR2: LGHNA and YNFKEQ.

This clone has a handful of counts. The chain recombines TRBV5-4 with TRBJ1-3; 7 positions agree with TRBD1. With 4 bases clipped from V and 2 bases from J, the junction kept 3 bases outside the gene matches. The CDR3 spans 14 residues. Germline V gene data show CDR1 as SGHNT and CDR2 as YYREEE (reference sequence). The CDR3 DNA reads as TGTGCCAGCAGCAAAGGGACAGCTGGAAACACCATATATTTT. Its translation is CASSKGTAGNTIYF.

The CDR3 nucleotides are TGCAGCGGGGGGACAGGATGGAGTATTGAGCAGTTCTTC. This encodes CSGGTGWSIEQFF. This chain uses TRBV29-1 with TRBJ2-1; TRBD1 matches at 8 bases. The CDR3 is 13 amino acids. Germline V gives CDR1 SQVTM, CDR2 ANQGSEA. After removal of 7 bases from V and 9 bases from J, the junction contained 11 bases not matched to a gene.

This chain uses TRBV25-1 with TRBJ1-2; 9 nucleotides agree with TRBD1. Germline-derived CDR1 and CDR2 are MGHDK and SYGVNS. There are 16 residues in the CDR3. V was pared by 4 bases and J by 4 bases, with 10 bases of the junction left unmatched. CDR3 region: CASSVSDRGFTYGYTF. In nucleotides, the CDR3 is TGTGCCAGCAGTGTCTCCGACAGGGGGTTTACCTATGGCTACACCTTC.

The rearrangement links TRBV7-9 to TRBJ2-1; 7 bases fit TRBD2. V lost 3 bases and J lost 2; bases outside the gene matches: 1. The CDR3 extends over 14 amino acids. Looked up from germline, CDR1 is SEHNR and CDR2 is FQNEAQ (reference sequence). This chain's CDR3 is CASSFGGAYNEQFF. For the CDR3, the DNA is TGTGCCAGCAGCTTTGGGGGGGCCTACAATGAGCAGTTCTTC.

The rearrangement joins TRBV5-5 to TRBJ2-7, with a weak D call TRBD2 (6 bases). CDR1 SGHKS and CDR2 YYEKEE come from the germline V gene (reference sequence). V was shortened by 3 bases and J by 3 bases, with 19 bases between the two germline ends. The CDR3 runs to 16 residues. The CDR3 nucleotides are TGTGCCAGCAGCTCAACATTAGCGGTGAATTACTACGAGCAGTACTTC. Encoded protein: CASSSTLAVNYYEQYF.

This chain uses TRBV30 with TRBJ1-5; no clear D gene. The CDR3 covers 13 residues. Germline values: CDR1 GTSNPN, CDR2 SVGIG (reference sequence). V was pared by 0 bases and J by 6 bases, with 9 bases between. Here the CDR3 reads CAWSVLGGQPQHF. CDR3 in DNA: TGTGCCTGGAGTGTACTGGGCGGTCAGCCCCAGCATTTT.

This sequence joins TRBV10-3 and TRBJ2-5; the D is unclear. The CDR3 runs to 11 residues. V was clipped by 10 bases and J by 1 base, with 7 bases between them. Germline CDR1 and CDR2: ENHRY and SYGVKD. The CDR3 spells CATRRQETQYF. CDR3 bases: TGTGCCACCCGCCGCCAAGAGACCCAGTACTTC.

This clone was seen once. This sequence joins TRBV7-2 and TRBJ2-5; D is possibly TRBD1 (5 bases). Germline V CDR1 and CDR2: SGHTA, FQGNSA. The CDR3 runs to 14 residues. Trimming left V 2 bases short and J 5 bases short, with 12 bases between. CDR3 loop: CASSLNQGSETQYF. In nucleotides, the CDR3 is TGTGCCAGCAGCTTAAACCAGGGAAGCGAGACCCAGTACTTC.

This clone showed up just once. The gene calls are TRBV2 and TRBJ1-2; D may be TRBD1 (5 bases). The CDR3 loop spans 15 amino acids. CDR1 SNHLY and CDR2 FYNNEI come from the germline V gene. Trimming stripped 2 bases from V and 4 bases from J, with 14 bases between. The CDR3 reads CASSERGREIYGYTF. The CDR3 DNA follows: TGTGCCAGCAGTGAAAGGGGACGGGAAATCTATGGCTACACCTTC.

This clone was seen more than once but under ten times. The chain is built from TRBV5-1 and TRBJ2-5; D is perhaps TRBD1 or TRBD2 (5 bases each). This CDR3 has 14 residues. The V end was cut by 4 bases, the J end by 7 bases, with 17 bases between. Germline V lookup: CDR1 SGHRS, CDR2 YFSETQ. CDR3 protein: CASSPGQVKGTQYF. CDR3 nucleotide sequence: TGCGCCAGCAGCCCGGGGCAGGTGAAGGGGACCCAGTACTTC.

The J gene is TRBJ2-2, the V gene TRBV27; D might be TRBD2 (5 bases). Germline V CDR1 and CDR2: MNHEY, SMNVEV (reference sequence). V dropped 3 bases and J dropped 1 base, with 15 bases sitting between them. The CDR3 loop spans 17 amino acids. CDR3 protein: CASSFIAGVLNTGELFF. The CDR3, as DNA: TGTGCCAGCAGTTTTATCGCCGGGGTGTTGAACACCGGGGAGCTGTTTTTT.

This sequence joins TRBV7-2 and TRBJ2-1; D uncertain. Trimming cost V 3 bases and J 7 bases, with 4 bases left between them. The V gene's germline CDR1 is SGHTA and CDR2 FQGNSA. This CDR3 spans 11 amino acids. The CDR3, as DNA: TGTGCCAGCAGCTTCATGAATGAGCAGTTCTTC. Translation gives CASSFMNEQFF. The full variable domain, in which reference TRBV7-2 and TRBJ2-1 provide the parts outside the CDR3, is GAGVSQSPSNKVTEKGKDVELRCDPISGHTALYWYRQSLGQGLEFLIYFQGNSAPDKSGLPSDRFSAERTGGSVSTLTIQRTQQEDSAVYLCASSFMNEQFFGPGTRLTVL.

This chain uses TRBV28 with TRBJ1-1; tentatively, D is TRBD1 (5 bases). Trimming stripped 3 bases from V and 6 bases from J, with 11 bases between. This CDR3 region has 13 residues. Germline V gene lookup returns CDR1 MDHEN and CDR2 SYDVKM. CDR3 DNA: TGTGCCAGCAGTTTGGACACCCCGGCTGAAGCTTTCTTT. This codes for CASSLDTPAEAFF.

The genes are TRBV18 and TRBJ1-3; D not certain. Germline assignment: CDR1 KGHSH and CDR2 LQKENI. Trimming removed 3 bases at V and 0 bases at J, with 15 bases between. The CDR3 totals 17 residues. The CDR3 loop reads CASSPGLAKSSGNTIYF. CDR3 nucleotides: TGTGCCAGCTCACCCGGGTTGGCGAAAAGCTCTGGAAACACCATATATTTT.

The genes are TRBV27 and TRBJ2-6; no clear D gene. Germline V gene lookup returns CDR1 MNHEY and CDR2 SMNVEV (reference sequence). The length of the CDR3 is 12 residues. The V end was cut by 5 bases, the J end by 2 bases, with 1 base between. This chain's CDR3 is CASSPGANVLTF. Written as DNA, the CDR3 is TGTGCCAGCAGTCCTGGGGCCAACGTCCTGACTTTC.

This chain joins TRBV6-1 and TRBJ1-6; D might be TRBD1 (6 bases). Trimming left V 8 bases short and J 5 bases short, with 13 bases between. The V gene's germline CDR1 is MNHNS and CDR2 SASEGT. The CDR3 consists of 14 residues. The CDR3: CASHPGHHNSPLHF. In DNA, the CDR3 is TGTGCCAGCCACCCGGGACACCATAATTCACCCCTCCACTTT.

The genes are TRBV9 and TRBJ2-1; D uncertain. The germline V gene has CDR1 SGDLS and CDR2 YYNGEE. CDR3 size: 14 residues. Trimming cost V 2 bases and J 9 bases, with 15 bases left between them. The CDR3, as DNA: TGTGCCAGCAGCGTCGGTTCAGCGAGCACTGAGCAGTTCTTC. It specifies CASSVGSASTEQFF.

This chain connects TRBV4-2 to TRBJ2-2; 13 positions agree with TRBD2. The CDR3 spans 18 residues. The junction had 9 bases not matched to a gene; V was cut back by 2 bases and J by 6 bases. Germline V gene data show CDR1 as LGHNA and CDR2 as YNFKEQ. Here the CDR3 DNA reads TGTGCCAGCAGCCAATCGGAACGGACTAGCGGGGGTGCCGGGGAGCTGTTTTTT. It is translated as CASSQSERTSGGAGELFF.

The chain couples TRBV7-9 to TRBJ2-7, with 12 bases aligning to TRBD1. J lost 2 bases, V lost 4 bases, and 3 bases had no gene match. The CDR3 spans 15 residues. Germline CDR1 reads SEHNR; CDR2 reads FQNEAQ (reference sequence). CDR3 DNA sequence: TGTGCCAGCAGCTGGGACAGGGGGCTTCCCTACGAGCAGTACTTC. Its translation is CASSWDRGLPYEQYF.

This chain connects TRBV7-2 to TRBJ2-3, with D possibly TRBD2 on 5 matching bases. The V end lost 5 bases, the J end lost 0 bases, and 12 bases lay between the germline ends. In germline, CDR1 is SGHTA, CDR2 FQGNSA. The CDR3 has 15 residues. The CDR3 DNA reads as TGTGCCAGCAGCAGGGCGGGCCTAAGCACAGATACGCAGTATTTT. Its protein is CASSRAGLSTDTQYF.

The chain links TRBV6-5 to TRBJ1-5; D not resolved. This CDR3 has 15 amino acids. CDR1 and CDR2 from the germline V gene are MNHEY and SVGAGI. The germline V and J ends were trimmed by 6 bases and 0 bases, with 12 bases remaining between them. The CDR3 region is CASSRTSYSNQPQHF. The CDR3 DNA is TGTGCCAGCAGCCGGACCTCGTATAGCAATCAGCCCCAGCATTTT.

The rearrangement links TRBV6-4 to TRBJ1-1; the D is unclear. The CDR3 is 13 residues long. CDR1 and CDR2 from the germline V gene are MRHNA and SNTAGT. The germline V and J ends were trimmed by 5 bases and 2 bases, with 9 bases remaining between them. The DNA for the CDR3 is TGTGCCAGCAGTAGAGCCACAAACACTGAAGCTTTCTTT. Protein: CASSRATNTEAFF.

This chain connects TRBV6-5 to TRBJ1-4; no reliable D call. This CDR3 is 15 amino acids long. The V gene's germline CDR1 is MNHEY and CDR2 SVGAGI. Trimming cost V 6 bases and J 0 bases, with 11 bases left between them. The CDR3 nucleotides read TGTGCCAGCAGACAGTTTCTAGCAACTAATGAAAAACTGTTTTTT. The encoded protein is CASRQFLATNEKLFF.

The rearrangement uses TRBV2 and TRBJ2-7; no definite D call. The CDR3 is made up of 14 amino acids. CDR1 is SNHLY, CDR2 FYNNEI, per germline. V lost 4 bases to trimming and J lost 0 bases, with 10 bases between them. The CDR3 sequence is CASSGSSNSYEQYF. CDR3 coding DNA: TGTGCCAGCAGTGGCTCCAGTAACTCCTACGAGCAGTACTTC.

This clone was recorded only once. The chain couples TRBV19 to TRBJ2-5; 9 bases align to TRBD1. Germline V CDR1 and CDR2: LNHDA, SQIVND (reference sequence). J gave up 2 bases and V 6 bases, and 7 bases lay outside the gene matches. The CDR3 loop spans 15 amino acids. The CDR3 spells CASSPEQGAQETQYF. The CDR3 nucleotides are TGTGCCAGTAGCCCAGAACAGGGGGCTCAAGAGACCCAGTACTTC.

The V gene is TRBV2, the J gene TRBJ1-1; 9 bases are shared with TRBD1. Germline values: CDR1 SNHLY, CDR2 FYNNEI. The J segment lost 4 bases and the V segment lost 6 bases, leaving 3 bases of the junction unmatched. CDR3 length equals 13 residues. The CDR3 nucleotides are TGTGCCAGCAGCGACAGGGGGGCCACTGAAGCTTTCTTT. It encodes CASSDRGATEAFF.

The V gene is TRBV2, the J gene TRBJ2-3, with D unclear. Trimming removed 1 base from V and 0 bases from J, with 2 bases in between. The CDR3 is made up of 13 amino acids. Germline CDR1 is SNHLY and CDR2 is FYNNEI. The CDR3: CASSEESTDTQYF. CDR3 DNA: TGTGCCAGCAGTGAAGAGAGCACAGATACGCAGTATTTT.